This T cell receptor beta chain appears in the sequencing data of a study of T-cell reconstitution after alpha-beta-depleted transplantation in children. Points from the study as a whole: TCRbeta diversity was high at day 60 in some patients (a result of surviving recipient T cells and thymic progenitors). A year post-transplant, T-cell counts and diversity derived mostly from newly produced T cells. About two months after transplant, alpha-beta T cells reportedly came from several hundred expanded graft clones.

This clonotype showed up many times. Its antigen is unidentified. Germline trimming cut 6 bases from V and 1 base from J; bases unmatched to any gene: 6. CDR3 size: 16 residues. A library of TCRbeta sequences, prepared with unique molecular identifiers, was generated. TCRdb re-derived calls from the PCR reads in MiXCR, one entry per CDR3 protein. The table lists 100,000 to 150,000 distinct CDR3 sequences, more than 20% of them singletons, with about 10% in the top ten. Sample: PBMCs, mostly from graft donor cells, taken 180 days after TCRalphabeta/CD19-depleted stem cell transplant. The sequence derives from a male patient aged 2 to 9 who had a stem cell transplant for chronic granulomatous disease, so the T cells may come from the graft donor. The chain uses TRBV12-3 or TRBV12-4 and TRBJ2-3, with 11 positions matching TRBD2. CDR3 loop: CASSHRSGRGTDTQYF. Here the CDR3 DNA reads TGTGCCAGCAGCCACCGTAGCGGGAGGGGCACAGATACGCAGTATTTT.